The 10 T cell receptor beta chains listed next were all sequenced from one sample in a study of cytomegalovirus exposure and HLA in healthy donors. Both 60 Vbeta primers and 13 Jbeta primers went into the PCR. Clones were read by immunoSEQ multiplex PCR, and TCRdb kept only the in-frame ones, dropping some. The sample has about 140,000 clones, over 60% seen once. The sample consisted of PBMCs. These receptors all come from a male donor in good health and CMV-seropositive.

V and J are TRBV5-1 and TRBJ2-7; D may be TRBD2 (6 bases). V gave up 1 base and J gave up 0 bases, with 14 bases separating them. This CDR3 contains 16 residues. Germline V gene sequence: CDR1 SGHRS, CDR2 YFSETQ. CDR3 sequence: CASSLSAGSNSYEQYF. The CDR3 bases are TGCGCCAGCAGCTTGTCGGCGGGGTCCAACTCCTACGAGCAGTACTTC.

V and J are TRBV5-1 and TRBJ2-1; 10 positions match TRBD2. Germline V lookup: CDR1 SGHRS, CDR2 YFSETQ. The CDR3 spans 14 residues. V dropped 9 bases and J dropped 10; count of bases not matched to a gene: 13. CDR3 coding DNA: TGCGCCACCCAAAGCGGGGGGGCGGGTGGCGAGCAGTTCTTC. Amino acid sequence: CATQSGGAGGEQFF.

This clone appeared once. J is TRBJ2-7 and V is TRBV11-2; TRBD1 matches at 7 bases. Unmatched junction bases numbered 6, after V lost 5 bases and J lost 2 bases. The CDR3 has 14 amino acids. Looked up from germline, CDR1 is SGHAT and CDR2 is FQNNGV. The CDR3 bases are TGTGCCAGCAGCCTCCGGGACAGCCCCTACGAGCAGTACTTC. Protein product: CASSLRDSPYEQYF.

The chain couples TRBV27 to TRBJ1-3, with 8 bases fitting TRBD1. Unmatched junction bases numbered 9, after V lost 7 bases and J lost 4 bases. This CDR3 has 15 amino acids. In germline, CDR1 is MNHEY, CDR2 SMNVEV (reference sequence). DNA of the CDR3: TGTGCCAGCAAAGGAACAGGGGGTTACGGAAACACCATATATTTT. As protein: CASKGTGGYGNTIYF.

Only a few counts were recorded for this clone. The chain uses TRBV4-2 and TRBJ2-7; the D is unclear. The CDR3 has 14 amino acids. Germline CDR1 and CDR2: LGHNA and YNFKEQ. Trimming pared 0 bases from V and 3 bases from J, leaving 9 bases between. CDR3 amino acids: CASSQDWAGYEQYF. The DNA for the CDR3 is TGTGCCAGCAGCCAAGATTGGGCAGGCTACGAGCAGTACTTC.

The chain links TRBV7-3 to TRBJ1-2; D may be TRBD1 (6 bases). This CDR3 spans 14 amino acids. Germline V gene data show CDR1 as SGHTA and CDR2 as FQGTGA. With 5 bases removed from V and 6 bases from J, the gap between germline ends came to 16 bases. For the CDR3, the DNA is TGTGCCAGCAGCACAACCGGGACACCCGATGGCTACACCTTC. It encodes CASSTTGTPDGYTF.

The chain carries TRBV6-5 and TRBJ2-7; TRBD2 is a possible D gene (5 bases). The germline gives CDR1 MNHEY, CDR2 SVGAGI. The V end lost 2 bases, the J end lost 2 bases, and 10 bases lay between the germline ends. The CDR3 consists of 14 residues. The CDR3 reads CASSYRRDTYEQYF. CDR3 nucleotide sequence: TGTGCCAGCAGTTACCGACGGGATACCTACGAGCAGTACTTC.

V and J are TRBV2 and TRBJ2-3, with 8 bases identical to TRBD2. With 10 bases clipped from V and 4 bases from J, the junction kept 13 bases outside the gene matches. The CDR3 sequence is 15 residues long. Looked up from germline, CDR1 is SNHLY and CDR2 is FYNNEI. The CDR3 reads CATHTTSGSADTQYF. Here the CDR3 DNA reads TGTGCCACCCATACAACTAGCGGTAGCGCAGATACGCAGTATTTT.

The rearrangement links TRBV2 to TRBJ2-7; 7 bases align to TRBD1. This CDR3 has 14 amino acids. Trimming took 6 bases from V and 2 from J; bases not matched to a gene: 7. Germline CDR1 is SNHLY and CDR2 is FYNNEI. Here the CDR3 reads CASRDRDRAYEQYF. CDR3 DNA: TGTGCCAGCAGGGACCGGGACAGAGCCTACGAGCAGTACTTC.

This chain joins TRBV5-1 and TRBJ2-7; 8 nucleotides agree with TRBD1. CDR1 SGHRS and CDR2 YFSETQ come from the germline V gene. Germline trimming cut 5 bases from V and 4 bases from J; bases unmatched to any gene: 8. The CDR3 covers 14 residues. In DNA form, the CDR3 reads TGCGCCAGCAGATCGGACAGGGACGTATACGAGCAGTACTTC. Its protein is CASRSDRDVYEQYF.